The TCR beta chain described here comes from a study of CD8 T cells in Susac syndrome. RNA, at about 0.45 to 1 ug, was reverse transcribed with random hexamers. TCRdb reprocessed the immunoSEQ multiplex PCR reads via MiXCR and lists one record per CDR3 protein. The profile shows about 140,000 distinct CDR3 sequences, 95% of them singletons. The ends were cut back, 5 bases at V and 14 bases at J, with 15 bases in the middle. The CDR3 has 11 amino acids. Germline V CDR1 and CDR2: MNHNY, SVGAGI (reference sequence). TEMRA cells were FACS-enriched, while CD8+ and CD4+ T cells were negatively isolated. Material: CD4+ T cells from PBMCs. This TCR came from a human donor with Susac syndrome. The rearrangement links TRBV6-6 to TRBJ1-2; D possibly corresponds to TRBD1 (5 bases). CDR3 residues: CASSPRSRVTF. The CDR3, as DNA: TGTGCCAGCAGTCCCCGTAGCAGGGTTACCTTC.